A selection of T cell receptor beta chains follows, all from one sample in a study of T cell changes during pregnancy in multiple sclerosis. TCRdb's copy holds only in-frame clones and misses some; the assay was immunoSEQ multiplex PCR. In the table there are about 110,000 clones, around 92% of which are singletons. The sequenced sample was peripheral blood, obtained in the third trimester of pregnancy. These receptor sequences come from a female donor in good health, enrolled as a control in a pregnancy study. Both conserved end residues are part of each CDR3.

>TRBJ1-2|TRBV11-3
CASSLSPTGPGYTF
>TRBJ2-1|TRBV7-3
CASAAGGYNEQFF
>TRBJ2-3|TRBV28
CASSSTADTQYF
>TRBJ1-5|TRBV30
CAWSVSASANQPQHF
>NA|TRBV30
CAWSLAGQTRDYEQYF
>TRBJ1-1|TRBV18
CASSPQMNTEAFF
>TRBJ2-3|TRBV30
CAWRGRGTDTQYF
>TRBJ2-5|TRBV5-4
CASSIETSPETQYF
>TRBJ2-3|TRBV10-3
CAISTTGGPQSSTDTQYF
>TRBJ1-2|TRBV2
CASSRDMTYGYTF
>TRBJ1-1|TRBV4-2
CASSQDPGINTEAFF
>TRBJ2-7|TRBV27
CASSPVGDRGLYEQYF
>TRBJ2-3|TRBV19
CASRGGDTRTDTQYF
>TRBJ2-1|TRBV4-3
CASSLPDRGGEQFF
>TRBJ1-2|TRBV5-8
CASTLGDRGRNYGYTF
>TRBJ1-3|TRBV7-2
CASSWGQGASGNTIYF
>TRBJ2-3|TRBV30
CAWSEGVADTQYF
>TRBJ1-2|TRBV28
CASSTQTGYYGYTF
>TRBJ2-1|TRBV6-6
CASSTSQRGADNEQFF
>TRBJ1-2|TRBV27
CASSLRDISNYGYTF
>TRBJ2-6|TRBV27
CASKGSPLANVLTF
>TRBJ1-2|TRBV30
CAWSIPLGREVYGYTF
>TRBJ2-7|TRBV4-3
CASSQGSGGYEQYF
>TRBJ2-3|TRBV7-9
CASSPLYERGGFKTDTQYF
>TRBJ2-3|TRBV2
CASSGGTSGALGTQYF
>TRBJ2-1|TRBV27
CASSLSGTGAYNEQFF
>TRBJ2-3|TRBV11-2
CASSLGVDDTQYF
>TRBJ2-1|TRBV1
CTSSLGESGGGNNEQFF